This T cell receptor beta chain was captured by sequencing in a study of cytomegalovirus exposure and HLA in healthy donors. Turning to the study itself: Findings of an earlier analysis included over 95 million unique TCR beta sequences from 190 million or so T cells.

In this sample, this clone turned up a few times. As yet, its antigen is unknown. General study findings and limits: Within a later analysis, the majority of CMV-associated TCR beta chains appeared HLA-restricted. When analyzed later, the rates of TCR association showed variation by HLA locus, with DRB1 the most and HLA-C the fewest.

The study ran its PCR with 60 Vbeta and 13 Jbeta primers. Libraries were prepared by immunoSEQ multiplex PCR; TCRdb keeps only in-frame clonotypes and omits some of them. Among tens of thousands of clones listed, roughly 66% were seen once. V lost 5 bases and J 7 bases, leaving 11 bases between the germline ends. The CDR3 totals 12 residues. CDR1 SGHTA and CDR2 FQGNSA come from the germline V gene. V and J are TRBV7-2 and TRBJ1-1, with D hard to call. Material for sequencing was PBMCs. The TCR originated in a man in his thirties or forties in good health and CMV-seronegative. CDR3 DNA: TGTGCCAGCAGCAAGCTAACGGGTGAAGCTTTCTTT. Translated: CASSKLTGEAFF.